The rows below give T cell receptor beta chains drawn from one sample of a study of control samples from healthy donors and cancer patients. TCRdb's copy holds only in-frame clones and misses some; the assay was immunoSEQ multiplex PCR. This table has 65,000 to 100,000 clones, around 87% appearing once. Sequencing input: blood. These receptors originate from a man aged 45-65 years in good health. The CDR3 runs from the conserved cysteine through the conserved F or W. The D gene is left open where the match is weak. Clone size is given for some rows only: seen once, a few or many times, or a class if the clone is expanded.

CDR3: CASSLRTGASGSYTF
DNA: TGTGCCAGCAGCCTCCGGACAGGGGCAAGCGGGAGCTACACCTTC
size: few
D: TRBD1
V: TRBV13
J: TRBJ1-2

CDR3: CASRQGAGAEETQYF
DNA: TGTGCCAGCAGGCAAGGAGCGGGAGCCGAAGAGACCCAGTACTTC
size: -
D: TRBD2
V: TRBV7-2
J: TRBJ2-5

CDR3: CASSQGIWDEKLFF
DNA: TGCGCCAGCAGCCAGGGAATTTGGGATGAAAAACTGTTTTTT
size: -
D: -
V: TRBV4-1
J: TRBJ1-4

CDR3: CASSRGGPVAISYEQYF
DNA: TGTGCCAGCAGCCGCGGGGGGCCCGTAGCTATATCCTACGAGCAGTACTTC
size: once
D: TRBD2
V: TRBV11-2
J: TRBJ2-7

CDR3: CASSLRDDLEAFF
DNA: TGCGCCAGCAGCTTGAGGGACGACCTGGAAGCTTTCTTT
size: -
D: -
V: TRBV5-1
J: TRBJ1-1

CDR3: CAISVGTSGSADTQYF
DNA: TGTGCCATCAGTGTTGGGACTAGCGGGAGTGCCGATACGCAGTATTTT
size: once
D: TRBD2
V: TRBV10-3
J: TRBJ2-3

CDR3: CASSQNRIPLYSPLHF
DNA: TGTGCCAGCAGCCAAAACAGAATACCCCTCTATTCACCCCTCCACTTT
size: -
D: -
V: TRBV14
J: TRBJ1-6

CDR3: CASGLALVF
DNA: TGTGCTAGTGGTTTGGCACTTGTCTTT
size: few
D: -
V: TRBV12-5
J: TRBJ1-1

CDR3: CASSEGPEGQPQHF
DNA: TGTGCCAGCAGTGAAGGGCCCGAGGGACAGCCCCAGCATTTT
size: -
D: -
V: TRBV6-1
J: TRBJ1-5

CDR3: CASSSPTSGRASAFF
DNA: TGTGCCAGCAGTTCCCCGACTAGCGGGAGGGCCTCGGCGTTCTTC
size: few
D: TRBD2
V: TRBV6-5
J: TRBJ2-1

CDR3: CASSSPGQGSSSGNTIYF
DNA: TGTGCCAGTAGTTCCCCGGGACAGGGGTCTTCCTCTGGAAACACCATATATTTT
size: -
D: TRBD1
V: TRBV19
J: TRBJ1-3

CDR3: CASSYSKGSTEAFF
DNA: TGTGCCAGCAGTTACTCGAAGGGGAGCACTGAAGCTTTCTTT
size: -
D: -
V: TRBV6-6
J: TRBJ1-1

CDR3: CASSVEVGNTIYF
DNA: TGTGCCAGCAGCGTAGAAGTTGGAAACACCATATATTTT
size: once
D: -
V: TRBV9
J: TRBJ1-3

CDR3: CASSRLVAQETQYF
DNA: TGTGCCAGCAGTCGGCTTGTGGCCCAAGAGACCCAGTACTTC
size: -
D: -
V: TRBV27
J: TRBJ2-5